This passage covers 23 T cell receptor beta chains from one sample sequenced in a study of blood T cells in healthy people across ages (dated by TCRdb to 2013 to 2016). Preparation of the library involved 5' RACE. Sequenced using an Illumina HiSeq 2500. The second PCR ran for roughly 7 to 12 cycles and used a J-beta primer mix along with a sample-barcoded 5' primer. Through fastp at Q25 and MiXCR, TCRdb rebuilt clones from the public reads, retaining in-frame beta chains. Each CDR3 protein gets just one entry, which takes the most common genes and DNA from the rows behind it. Recorded for this sample are some 1.1 million distinct CDR3 sequences; roughly two fifths of them occurred a single time. The ten most abundant clones make up about 12% of the sample. The sample consisted of blood. The origin of the receptors is a young man in good health.

A few counts support this clonotype. V usage is TRBV11-2 and J usage is TRBJ1-6; D remains ambiguous. CDR1 and CDR2 (germline): SGHAT, FQNNGV. V dropped 2 bases and J dropped 8 bases, with 13 bases sitting between them. This CDR3 contains 15 residues. The CDR3 DNA follows: TGTGCCAGCAGCTTATCCCGGTCTCTGGATTCACCCCTCCACTTT. It encodes CASSLSRSLDSPLHF.

Here the CDR3 DNA reads TGCGCCAGCAGCTTGGTGCCAGGGAGCGACACCGGGGAGCTGTTTTTT. This gives the protein CASSLVPGSDTGELFF. The rearrangement links TRBV5-1 to TRBJ2-2; the D call may be TRBD1 or TRBD2 (5 bases each). Germline CDR1 is SGHRS and CDR2 is YFSETQ. Trimming shortened V by 0 bases and J by 3 bases, and 12 bases separated the two germline ends. The CDR3 consists of 16 residues.

The chain couples TRBV7-2 to TRBJ1-5; D ambiguous. The CDR3 length is 13 residues. V shed 4 bases and J shed 6 bases, with 10 bases lying between them. Germline CDR1 reads SGHTA; CDR2 reads FQGNSA. This CDR3 is CASSSRYTQPQHF. CDR3 nucleotide sequence: TGTGCCAGCAGCTCAAGATACACTCAGCCCCAGCATTTT. The full variable domain, with the rest looked up from reference TRBV7-2 and TRBJ1-5, is GAGVSQSPSNKVTEKGKDVELRCDPISGHTALYWYRQSLGQGLEFLIYFQGNSAPDKSGLPSDRFSAERTGGSVSTLTIQRTQQEDSAVYLCASSSRYTQPQHFGDGTRLSIL.

In this sample, this clonotype turned up many times. The V and J genes are TRBV6-2 or TRBV6-3 and TRBJ1-2; TRBD1 aligns across 7 bases. This CDR3 has 13 amino acids. CDR1 is MNHEY, CDR2 SVGEGT, per germline. Trimming took 4 bases from V and 4 from J; bases not matched to a gene: 3. DNA for the CDR3: TGTGCCAGCAGTTTCGGGACAGCCTATGGCTACACCTTC. Protein: CASSFGTAYGYTF.

The chain carries TRBV9 and TRBJ1-2; D is uncertain. The CDR3 extends over 12 amino acids. The V end was cut by 5 bases, the J end by 4 bases, with 9 bases between. Germline V lookup: CDR1 SGDLS, CDR2 YYNGEE. CDR3: CASRDKLYGYTF. CDR3 DNA: TGTGCCAGCAGGGATAAACTCTATGGCTACACCTTC. Together with reference TRBV9 and TRBJ1-2, the CDR3 gives the full variable domain: DSGVTQTPKHLITATGQRVTLRCSPRSGDLSVYWYQQSLDQGLQFLIQYYNGEERAKGNILERFSAQQFPDLHSELNLSSLELGDSALYFCASRDKLYGYTFGSGTRLTVV.

In its sample, this clonotype was seen a few times. The genes are TRBV6-5 and TRBJ1-1; D remains ambiguous. The CDR3 is made up of 13 amino acids. Germline CDR1 MNHEY, CDR2 SVGAGI. V dropped 1 base and J dropped 6 bases, with 9 bases sitting between them. DNA for the CDR3: TGTGCCAGCAGTTACTTATCGAGCTCTGAAGCTTTCTTT. It specifies CASSYLSSSEAFF.

The CDR3 sequence is CASSQPNSFYGYTF. The CDR3 bases are TGTGCCAGCAGCCAGCCTAACAGCTTCTATGGCTACACCTTC. The chain links TRBV3-1 to TRBJ1-2; D not certain. Germline V gene sequence: CDR1 LGHDT, CDR2 YNNKEL (reference sequence). The CDR3 has 14 amino acids. With 3 bases removed from V and 4 bases from J, the gap between germline ends came to 12 bases.

The chain couples TRBV4-3 to TRBJ1-5, with D possibly being TRBD1 (6 bases). V was clipped by 0 bases and J by 9 bases, with 15 bases between them. This CDR3 spans 15 amino acids. Germline lookup yields CDR1 LGHNA and CDR2 YSLEER. The CDR3 reads CASSQDVGAMGPQHF. CDR3 coding DNA: TGCGCCAGCAGCCAAGATGTGGGGGCCATGGGGCCCCAGCATTTT.

In this sample, this clonotype turned up a few times. The J gene is TRBJ2-6, the V gene TRBV14; D may be TRBD2 (5 bases). V was cut by 5 bases and J by 0 bases, with 14 bases left in between. The CDR3 extends over 17 amino acids. Germline CDR1 reads SGHDN; CDR2 reads FVKESK. CDR3: CASSSKGLHSGANVLTF. Here the CDR3 DNA reads TGTGCCAGCAGCTCGAAAGGACTTCACTCTGGGGCCAACGTCCTGACTTTC.

V and J are TRBV29-1 and TRBJ2-5; D possibly uses TRBD1 or TRBD2 (6 bases each). The DNA end favors TRBJ2-4, so the J call may be wrong. Per germline, CDR1 SQVTM and CDR2 ANQGSEA. This CDR3 has 15 residues. The CDR3 DNA reads as TGCAGCGTTGTAGTCGTTAGGGGGGAACCAAACATTCAGTACTTC. Amino acid sequence: CSVVVVRGEPNIQYF.

The V call is TRBV20-1, the J call TRBJ1-6; 8 bases match TRBD1. The length of the CDR3 is 17 residues. The J segment lost 5 bases and the V segment lost 0 bases, leaving 9 bases of the junction unmatched. The germline CDR1 and CDR2 sequences are DFQATT and SNEGSKA (reference sequence). CDR3: CSARDQTGGGHNSPLHF. The CDR3 region has the DNA TGCAGTGCTAGAGACCAAACAGGGGGTGGTCATAATTCACCCCTCCACTTT.

This clonotype was seen a handful of times. The chain couples TRBV9 to TRBJ2-5, with no clear D. Trimming took 4 bases from V and 2 from J, leaving 12 bases between them. Germline lookup yields CDR1 SGDLS and CDR2 YYNGEE. The CDR3 consists of 14 residues. The CDR3 sequence: CASSPQVGQETQYF. In DNA form, the CDR3 reads TGTGCCAGCAGCCCCCAAGTCGGGCAAGAGACCCAGTACTTC.

This chain links TRBV19 with TRBJ2-3, with D hard to call. Trimming removed 4 bases at V and 8 bases at J, with 13 bases between. This CDR3 has 13 residues. CDR1 LNHDA and CDR2 SQIVND come from the germline V gene (reference sequence). CDR3 sequence reads: CASSRPWLGTQYF. CDR3 DNA: TGTGCCAGTAGTAGACCCTGGTTGGGTACGCAGTATTTT.

In nucleotides, the CDR3 is TGCAGTGCCAATGGACTGGACCAAGAGACCCAGTACTTC. It specifies CSANGLDQETQYF. V gene TRBV20-1 combines with J gene TRBJ2-5, with D tentatively TRBD2 (5 bases). V lost 6 bases, J lost 0 bases, and 11 bases lay in between. The CDR3 consists of 13 residues. Germline V lookup: CDR1 DFQATT, CDR2 SNEGSKA (reference sequence).

The gene calls are TRBV7-9 and TRBJ1-3; no clear D. The CDR3 consists of 14 residues. Trimming left V 4 bases short and J 4 bases short, with 11 bases between. Germline V gene lookup returns CDR1 SEHNR and CDR2 FQNEAQ (reference sequence). CDR3 loop: CASSSVNQGNTIYF. CDR3 nucleotides: TGTGCCAGCAGCTCCGTGAACCAGGGAAACACCATATATTTT.

The chain uses TRBV25-1 and TRBJ1-2; D may be TRBD1 (6 bases). Trimming stripped 9 bases from V and 1 base from J, with 12 bases between. CDR1 is MGHDK, CDR2 SYGVNS, per germline. The CDR3 is 13 residues long. The CDR3 DNA follows: TGTGCCAGTACGACAGGTTTTAACTATGGCTACACCTTC. Translating it yields CASTTGFNYGYTF.

The chain carries TRBV20-1 and TRBJ2-7; unclear D gene. V lost 3 bases and J lost 4, with 10 bases in between. Germline V gives CDR1 DFQATT, CDR2 SNEGSKA (reference sequence). The CDR3 extends over 12 amino acids. CDR3 in DNA: TGCAGTGCTAGCGAGAGACTGTACGAGCAGTACTTC. Translation: CSASERLYEQYF.

This chain uses TRBV29-1 with TRBJ2-2; TRBD1 matches 8 bases. V dropped 7 bases and J dropped 6; count of bases not matched to a gene: 10. Germline V CDR1 and CDR2: SQVTM, ANQGSEA. This CDR3 is 14 amino acids long. The CDR3 DNA reads TGCAGCGCTGCGACGGGACAGGTCGCCGGGGAGCTGTTTTTT. Protein sequence: CSAATGQVAGELFF.

This clonotype came up a few times. The V and J genes are TRBV20-1 and TRBJ1-5; 7 bases align to TRBD1. CDR1 and CDR2 from the germline V gene are DFQATT and SNEGSKA (reference sequence). The CDR3 length is 14 residues. Losses at the gene ends were 6 bases for V and 6 bases for J; bases not matched to a gene: 11. The CDR3 bases are TGCAGTGCCCCCACCGAGGGGGCGGGTCAGCCCCAGCATTTT. Its protein product is CSAPTEGAGQPQHF.

The gene calls are TRBV11-2 and TRBJ1-4, with 8 nucleotides matching TRBD1. CDR3 length equals 16 residues. Germline trimming cut 0 bases from V and 7 bases from J; bases unmatched to any gene: 7. Germline CDR1 reads SGHAT; CDR2 reads FQNNGV. CDR3 amino acids: CASSLDWAGGREKLFF. The CDR3 nucleotides read TGTGCCAGCAGCTTAGATTGGGCAGGGGGCCGTGAAAAACTGTTTTTT.

This sequence joins TRBV4-3 and TRBJ1-1, with 11 bases lining up with TRBD1. The trim removed 5 bases at V and 4 bases at J, leaving 6 bases unmatched. CDR3 length: 15 residues. Germline CDR1 LGHNA, CDR2 YSLEER. The CDR3 DNA follows: TGCGCCAGCAGCAAGGACAGGGGGCGAGGCACTGAAGCTTTCTTT. Its translation: CASSKDRGRGTEAFF.

This chain connects TRBV6-2 or TRBV6-3 to TRBJ2-3; weak D call: TRBD2 (6 bases). The CDR3 length is 15 residues. The ends were cut back, 0 bases at V and 5 bases at J, with 12 bases in the middle. CDR1 and CDR2 from the germline V gene are MNHEY and SVGEGT. CDR3 sequence (DNA): TGTGCCAGCAGTTACTCTTTGCGGGACCAAGATACGCAGTATTTT. It codes for CASSYSLRDQDTQYF.

This clonotype occurred once. J is TRBJ2-5 and V is TRBV20-1; TRBD2 agrees at 7 bases. The CDR3 sequence is 17 residues long. Germline assignment: CDR1 DFQATT and CDR2 SNEGSKA (reference sequence). V trimming: 1 base; J trimming: 0 bases; junction bases outside the gene matches: 11. CDR3: CSARGDRGSGDQETQYF. The CDR3 DNA follows: TGCAGTGCTAGAGGGGATCGGGGGAGCGGGGACCAAGAGACCCAGTACTTC.